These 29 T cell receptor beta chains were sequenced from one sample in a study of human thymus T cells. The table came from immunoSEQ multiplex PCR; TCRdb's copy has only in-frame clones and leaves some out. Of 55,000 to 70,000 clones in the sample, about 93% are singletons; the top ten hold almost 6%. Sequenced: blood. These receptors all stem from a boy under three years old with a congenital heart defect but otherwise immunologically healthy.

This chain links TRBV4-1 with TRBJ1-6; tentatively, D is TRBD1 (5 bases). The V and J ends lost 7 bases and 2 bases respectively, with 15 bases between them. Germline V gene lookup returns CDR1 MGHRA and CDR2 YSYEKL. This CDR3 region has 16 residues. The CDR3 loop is CASTSAPGAYNSPLHF. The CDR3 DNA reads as TGCGCCAGCACCTCGGCCCCGGGGGCCTATAATTCACCCCTCCACTTT.

The CDR3 reads CASSSGGGPQHF. The CDR3 DNA is TGTGCCAGTAGTTCCGGCGGGGGGCCCCAGCATTTT. The genes are TRBV19 and TRBJ1-5; D may be TRBD1 (5 bases). V was trimmed by 5 bases and J by 9 bases, leaving 11 bases between them. The CDR3 has 12 residues. CDR1 is LNHDA and CDR2 is SQIVND in the germline V gene (reference sequence).

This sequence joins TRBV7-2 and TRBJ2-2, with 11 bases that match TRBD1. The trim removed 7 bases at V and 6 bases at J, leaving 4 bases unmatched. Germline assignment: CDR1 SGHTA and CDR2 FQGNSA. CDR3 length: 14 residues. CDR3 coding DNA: TGTGCCAGCACCCGGGACAGGGGGTCCGGGGAGCTGTTTTTT. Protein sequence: CASTRDRGSGELFF.

CDR3 amino acids: CASSLQGAHYGYTF. CDR3 nucleotides: TGTGCCAGCAGCTTACAGGGGGCGCACTATGGCTACACCTTC. J is TRBJ1-2 and V is TRBV7-2, with TRBD1 identical over 8 bases. Germline CDR1 and CDR2: SGHTA and FQGNSA. The trim removed 2 bases at V and 3 bases at J, leaving 2 bases unmatched. CDR3 length: 14 residues.

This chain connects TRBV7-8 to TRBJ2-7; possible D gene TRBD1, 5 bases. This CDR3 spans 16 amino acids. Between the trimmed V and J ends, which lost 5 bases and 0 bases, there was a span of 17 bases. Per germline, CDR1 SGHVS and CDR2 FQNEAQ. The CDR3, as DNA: TGTGCCAGCAGCCACACCCTAAAAAGGGGCTCCTACGAGCAGTACTTC. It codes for CASSHTLKRGSYEQYF.

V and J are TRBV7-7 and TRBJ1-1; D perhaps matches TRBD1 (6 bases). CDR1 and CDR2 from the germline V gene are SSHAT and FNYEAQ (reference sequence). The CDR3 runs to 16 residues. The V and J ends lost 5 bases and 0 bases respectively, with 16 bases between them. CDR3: CASSVTGTLMNTEAFF. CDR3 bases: TGTGCCAGCAGCGTGACAGGAACTCTCATGAACACTGAAGCTTTCTTT.

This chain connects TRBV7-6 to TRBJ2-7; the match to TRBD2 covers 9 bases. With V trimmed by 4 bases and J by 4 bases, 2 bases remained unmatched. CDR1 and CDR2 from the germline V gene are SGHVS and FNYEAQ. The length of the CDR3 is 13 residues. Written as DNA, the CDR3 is TGTGCCAGCAGCTCACTAGCGGGTTACGAGCAGTACTTC. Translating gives CASSSLAGYEQYF.

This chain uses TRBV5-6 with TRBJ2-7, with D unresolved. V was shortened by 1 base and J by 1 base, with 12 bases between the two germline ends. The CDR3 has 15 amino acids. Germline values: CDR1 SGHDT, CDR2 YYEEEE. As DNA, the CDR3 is TGTGCCAGCAGCTTGTATTCCAGTATTTCCTACGAGCAGTACTTC. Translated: CASSLYSSISYEQYF. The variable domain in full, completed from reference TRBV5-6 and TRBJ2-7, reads DAGVTQSPTHLIKTRGQQVTLRCSPKSGHDTVSWYQQALGQGPQFIFQYYEEEERQRGNFPDRFSGHQFPNYSSELNVNALLLGDSALYLCASSLYSSISYEQYFGPGTRLTVT.

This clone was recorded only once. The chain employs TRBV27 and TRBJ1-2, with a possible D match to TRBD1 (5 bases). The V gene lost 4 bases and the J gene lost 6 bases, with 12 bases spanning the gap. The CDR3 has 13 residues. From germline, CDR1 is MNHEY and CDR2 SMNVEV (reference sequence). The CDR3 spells CASSWRGENGYTF. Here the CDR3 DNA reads TGTGCCAGCAGTTGGAGGGGAGAAAATGGCTACACCTTC.

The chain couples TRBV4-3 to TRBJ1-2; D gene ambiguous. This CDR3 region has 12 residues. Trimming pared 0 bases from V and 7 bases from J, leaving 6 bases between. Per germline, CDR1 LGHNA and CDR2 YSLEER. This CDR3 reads CASSQDIFGYTF. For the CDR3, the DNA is TGCGCCAGCAGCCAAGATATCTTTGGCTACACCTTC.

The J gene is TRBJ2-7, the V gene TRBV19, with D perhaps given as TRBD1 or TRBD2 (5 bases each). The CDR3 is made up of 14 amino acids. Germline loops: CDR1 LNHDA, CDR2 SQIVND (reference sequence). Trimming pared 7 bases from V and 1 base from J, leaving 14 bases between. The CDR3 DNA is TGTGCCAGTACCAATGGGGACGGATCCTACGAGCAGTACTTC. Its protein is CASTNGDGSYEQYF.

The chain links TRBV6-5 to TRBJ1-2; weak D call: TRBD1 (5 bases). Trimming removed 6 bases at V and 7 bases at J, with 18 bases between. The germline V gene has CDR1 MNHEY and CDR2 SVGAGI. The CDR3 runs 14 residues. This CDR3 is CASRYDPTGGGYTF. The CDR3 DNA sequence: TGTGCCAGCAGATACGACCCGACGGGGGGTGGCTACACCTTC.

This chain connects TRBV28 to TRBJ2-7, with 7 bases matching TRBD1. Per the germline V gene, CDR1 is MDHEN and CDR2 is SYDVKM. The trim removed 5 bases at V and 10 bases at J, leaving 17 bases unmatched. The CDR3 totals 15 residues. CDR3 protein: CASSKNRGRVGVQYF. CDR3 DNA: TGTGCCAGCAGTAAAAACAGGGGCCGCGTGGGGGTACAGTACTTC.

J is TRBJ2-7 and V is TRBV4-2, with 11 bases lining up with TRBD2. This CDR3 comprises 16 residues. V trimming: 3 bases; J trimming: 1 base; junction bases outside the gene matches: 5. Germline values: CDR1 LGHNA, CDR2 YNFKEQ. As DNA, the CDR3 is TGTGCCAGCAGCCACGCAGGGACTAGCGGATCCTACGAGCAGTACTTC. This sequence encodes CASSHAGTSGSYEQYF.

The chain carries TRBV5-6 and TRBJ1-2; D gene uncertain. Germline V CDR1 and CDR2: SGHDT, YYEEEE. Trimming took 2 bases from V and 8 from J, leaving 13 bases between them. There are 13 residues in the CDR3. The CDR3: CASSFGPSEGYTF. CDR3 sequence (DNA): TGTGCCAGCAGCTTCGGACCGAGCGAGGGCTACACCTTC.

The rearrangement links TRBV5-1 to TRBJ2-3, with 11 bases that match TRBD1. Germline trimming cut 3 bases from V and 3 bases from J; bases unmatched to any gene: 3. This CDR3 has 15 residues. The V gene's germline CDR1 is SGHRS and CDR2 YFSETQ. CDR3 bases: TGCGCCAGCAGCTCTGGGACAGGGGGAACAGATACGCAGTATTTT. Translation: CASSSGTGGTDTQYF.

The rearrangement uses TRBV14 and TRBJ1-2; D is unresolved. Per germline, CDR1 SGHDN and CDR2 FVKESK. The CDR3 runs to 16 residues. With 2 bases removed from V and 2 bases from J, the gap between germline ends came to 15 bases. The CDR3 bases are TGTGCCAGCAGCCAATCTTTCACGAGTACGAACTATGGCTACACCTTC. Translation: CASSQSFTSTNYGYTF.

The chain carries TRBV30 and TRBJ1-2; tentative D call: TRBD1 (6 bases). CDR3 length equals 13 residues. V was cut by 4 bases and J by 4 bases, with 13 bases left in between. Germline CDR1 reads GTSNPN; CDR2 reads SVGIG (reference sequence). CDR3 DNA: TGTGCCTGGAACTCACAGGGAGGCTATGGCTACACCTTC. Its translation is CAWNSQGGYGYTF.

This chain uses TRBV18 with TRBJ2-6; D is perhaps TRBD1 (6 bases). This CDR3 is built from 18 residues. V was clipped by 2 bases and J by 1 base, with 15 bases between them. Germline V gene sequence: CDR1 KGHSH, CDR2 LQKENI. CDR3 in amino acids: CASSPFGQGPSGANVLTF. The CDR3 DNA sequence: TGTGCCAGCTCACCATTCGGGCAGGGGCCTTCTGGGGCCAACGTCCTGACTTTC.

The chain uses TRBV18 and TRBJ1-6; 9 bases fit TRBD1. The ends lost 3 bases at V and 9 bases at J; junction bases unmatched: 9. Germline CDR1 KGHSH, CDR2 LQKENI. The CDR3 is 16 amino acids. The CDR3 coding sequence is TGTGCCAGCTCACCCCCGGGACAGGGAATAGTTTCACCCCTCCACTTT. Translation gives CASSPPGQGIVSPLHF.

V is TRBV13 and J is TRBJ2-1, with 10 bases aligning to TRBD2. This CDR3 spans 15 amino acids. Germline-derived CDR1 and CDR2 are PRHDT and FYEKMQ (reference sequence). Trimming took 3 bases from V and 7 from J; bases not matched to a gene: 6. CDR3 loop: CASSFSGGARNEQFF. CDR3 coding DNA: TGTGCCAGCAGCTTCAGCGGGGGGGCCAGAAATGAGCAGTTCTTC.

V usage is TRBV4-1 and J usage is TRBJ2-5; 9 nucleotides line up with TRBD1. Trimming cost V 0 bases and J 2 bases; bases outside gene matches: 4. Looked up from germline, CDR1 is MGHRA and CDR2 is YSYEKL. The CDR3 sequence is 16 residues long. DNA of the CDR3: TGCGCCAGCAGCCAAGATCTCGGGACAGGGCAAGAGACCCAGTACTTC. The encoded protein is CASSQDLGTGQETQYF.

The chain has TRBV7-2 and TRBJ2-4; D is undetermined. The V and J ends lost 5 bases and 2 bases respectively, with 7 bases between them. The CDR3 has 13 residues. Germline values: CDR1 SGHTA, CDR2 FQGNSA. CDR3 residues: CASSRNPKNIQYF. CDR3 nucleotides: TGTGCCAGCAGCCGTAATCCCAAAAACATTCAGTACTTC.

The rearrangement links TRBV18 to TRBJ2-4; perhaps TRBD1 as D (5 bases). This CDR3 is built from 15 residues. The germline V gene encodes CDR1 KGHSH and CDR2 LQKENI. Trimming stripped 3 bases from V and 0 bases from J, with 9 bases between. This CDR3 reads CASSPPGLAKNIQYF. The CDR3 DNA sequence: TGTGCCAGCTCACCGCCAGGGTTAGCCAAAAACATTCAGTACTTC.

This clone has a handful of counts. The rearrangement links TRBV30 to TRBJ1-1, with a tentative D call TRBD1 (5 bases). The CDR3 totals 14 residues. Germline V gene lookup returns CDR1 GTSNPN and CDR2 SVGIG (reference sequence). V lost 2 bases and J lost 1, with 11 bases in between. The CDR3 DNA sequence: TGTGCCTGGAGTATCGGACACCCGAACACTGAAGCTTTCTTT. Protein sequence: CAWSIGHPNTEAFF.

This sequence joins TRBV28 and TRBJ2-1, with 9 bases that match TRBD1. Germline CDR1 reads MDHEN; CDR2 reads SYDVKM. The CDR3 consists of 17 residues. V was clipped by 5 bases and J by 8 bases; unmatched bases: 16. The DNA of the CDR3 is TGTGCCAGCAGTCCCAACCGTCCCGGGACAGGGAGGGATGAGCAGTTCTTC. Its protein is CASSPNRPGTGRDEQFF.

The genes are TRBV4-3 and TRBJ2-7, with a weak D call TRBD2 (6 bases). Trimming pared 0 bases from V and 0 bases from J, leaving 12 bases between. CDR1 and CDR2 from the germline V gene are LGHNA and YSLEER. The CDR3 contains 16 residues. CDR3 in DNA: TGCGCCAGCAGCCAAGACCGGGACTGGAGCTCCTACGAGCAGTACTTC. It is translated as CASSQDRDWSSYEQYF.

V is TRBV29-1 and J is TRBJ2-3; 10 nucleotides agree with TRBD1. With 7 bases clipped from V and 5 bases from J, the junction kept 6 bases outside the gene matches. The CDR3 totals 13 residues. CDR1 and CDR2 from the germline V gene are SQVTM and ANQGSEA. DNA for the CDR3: TGCAGCGAGATCCGGGACAGGGGAGATACGCAGTATTTT. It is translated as CSEIRDRGDTQYF.

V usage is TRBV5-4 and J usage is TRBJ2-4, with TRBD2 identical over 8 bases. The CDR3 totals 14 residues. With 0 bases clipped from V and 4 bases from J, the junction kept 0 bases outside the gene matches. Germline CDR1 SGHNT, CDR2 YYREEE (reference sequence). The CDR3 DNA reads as TGTGCCAGCAGCTTGGCGGGGGGGAAAAACATTCAGTACTTC. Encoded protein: CASSLAGGKNIQYF.